This is a list of T cell receptor beta chains from one sample in a study of T cells in Graves' hyperthyroidism and ophthalmopathy. TCRdb re-analysed the multiplex PCR reads in MiXCR, keeping a single row per CDR3 protein. This table holds a few hundred thousand distinct CDR3 sequences, approximately 14% found once. The specimen sequenced was blood. Receptors were obtained from a woman younger than 30 with Graves' hyperthyroidism. The CDR3 runs from the conserved cysteine through the conserved F or W. The D gene is left open where the match is weak. Only some rows state a clone size, as once, few, many or a class for expanded clones.

J gene | clone size | D gene | V gene | CDR3 DNA | CDR3 protein
TRBJ2-7 | many | - | TRBV11-2 | TGTGCCAGCAGCTTAGATACACTCGCGCCCTACGAGCAGTACTTC | CASSLDTLAPYEQYF
TRBJ2-6 | - | - | TRBV18 | TGTGCCAGCTCACCGCGATCTGGGGCCAACGTCCTGACTTTC | CASSPRSGANVLTF
TRBJ2-4 | many | - | TRBV2 | TGTGCCAGCAGTGAAGGACTACCGCGAGCCAAAAACATTCAGTACTTC | CASSEGLPRAKNIQYF
TRBJ1-1 | - | TRBD1 | TRBV6-1 | TGTGCCAGCAGTCCGCCCCCCGGGACAGTGAACACTGAAGCTTTCTTT | CASSPPPGTVNTEAFF
TRBJ1-5 | many | - | TRBV6-1 | TGTGCCAGCAGTGAAAGAAATCGACGGGGGGTGAGCAATCAGCCCCAGCATTTT | CASSERNRRGVSNQPQHF
TRBJ2-3 | - | TRBD2 | TRBV5-6 | TGTGCCAGCAGCTTAAAAGACTATAGCGGGACTCGGGCTTTGTCAGATACGCAGTATTTT | CASSLKDYSGTRALSDTQYF
TRBJ2-7 | many | - | TRBV18 | TGTGCCAGCTCACCAAATAAAGGGCGGGAGCAGTACTTC | CASSPNKGREQYF
TRBJ2-3 | - | TRBD1 | TRBV6-1 | TGTGCCAGCGGGGGGACAGGGATCACAGATACGCAGTATTTT | CASGGTGITDTQYF
TRBJ2-1 | - | - | TRBV6-1 | TGTGCCAGCAGAGGGGAGGGACAGCGAATAAATGAGCAGTTCTTC | CASRGEGQRINEQFF
TRBJ2-6 | - | - | TRBV5-4 | TGTGCCAGCAGCCCGGCGAGGCTAGGACACCTCTCTGGGGCCAACGTCCTGACTTTC | CASSPARLGHLSGANVLTF
TRBJ2-5 | few | - | TRBV5-6 | TGTGCCAGCAGCCGAAGGGGTTTTCAAGAGACCCAGTACTTC | CASSRRGFQETQYF
TRBJ2-7 | few | TRBD1 | TRBV28 | TGTGCCAGCAGTTTACCCGGGACAGGGGCGTCCTACGAGCAGTACTTC | CASSLPGTGASYEQYF
TRBJ1-5 | - | - | TRBV6-2/TRBV6-3 | TGTGCCAGCAGTTACTCGGGCCCGGGAAATCAGCCCCAGCATTTT | CASSYSGPGNQPQHF
TRBJ2-5 | many | TRBD1 | TRBV18 | TGTGCCAGCTCACTAGGCCGGGACAGCCAAGAGACCCAGTACTTC | CASSLGRDSQETQYF
TRBJ1-3 | - | - | TRBV20-1 | TGCAGTGCCACCGACGGGAGCTCTGGAAACACCATATATTTT | CSATDGSSGNTIYF
TRBJ1-2 | few | - | TRBV12-3/TRBV12-4 | TGTGCCAGCAGCCCGGCGAGCCCCCCTAACTATGGCTACACCTTC | CASSPASPPNYGYTF
TRBJ2-2 | - | TRBD2 | TRBV29-1 | TGCAGCGTTTCCCCCGGGAGGGTTGGCGGGGAGCTGTTTTTT | CSVSPGRVGGELFF
TRBJ2-7 | once | TRBD2 | TRBV11-2 | TGTGCCAGCAGCTCCCGGGGACTAGCGGGAGGCAGCTCCTACGAGCAGTACTTC | CASSSRGLAGGSSYEQYF
TRBJ2-1 | few | - | TRBV27 | TGTGCCAGCAGTTCTCCCCAGGGGAAGGGGAACCCGGAGCAGTTCTTC | CASSSPQGKGNPEQFF
TRBJ2-1 | - | - | TRBV3-1 | TGTGCCAGCAGCCCCTCCGTGAGCTCCTACAGTGAGCAGTTCTTC | CASSPSVSSYSEQFF